One TCR beta chain is described in this entry. The target of this receptor is not known. Per-base qualities were not stored, and no clone one base away is much larger. Amplification of TCR beta CDR3 regions was carried out from RNA transcripts. A first-round RT-PCR of the TCR CDR3 used the HTBI primer set with the Qiagen OneStep RT-PCR kit. Libraries were constructed in a second round of multiplex PCR, after which size selection and purification were performed. Libraries were sequenced paired-end with 100 bp reads on an Illumina HiSeq2000. As for the authors' bioinformatics: SOAPnuke was used to process the raw data, with reads discarded if the reads contained adapters or uncalled bases, had a mean Phred below 15, or lacked an exact constant-primer or identifier match. High-quality paired reads were merged using COPE v1.2.5, and each unique nucleotide sequence was defined as a clonotype. Clonotypes were aligned to IMGT TRBV, TRBD and TRBJ reference segments using MiTCR v1.1. The analysis included only V-J combinations with a frequency above 0.0001, which together covered approximately 99% of the repertoires. A TCS score was defined as the ratio between F50 (clonal expansion) and ExV (chaos), using BLOSUM62-based TCRdist between CDR3 peptides within each V-J. Welch's t-statistics and random forest reduced approximately 520 V-J features to under 15, which were used in a naive Bayes classifier (R e1071). TCRdb reran the public reads through fastp at Q25 and MiXCR, keeping productive beta chains. Each CDR3 protein gets just one entry, which takes the most common genes and DNA from the rows behind it. What appears here as the V and J calls and clone size reflects TCRdb's work, not the paper's. In all, the sample holds 700,000 or so distinct CDR3 sequences, and 16% of those were seen once. The ten largest clones add up to around 7.7% of the sample.

The data stem from a study of T cells in Graves' hyperthyroidism and ophthalmopathy (dated by TCRdb to about 2019). In the study overall: Peripheral blood was sampled at the time of initial diagnosis, prior to any treatment. Whether ophthalmopathy could be predicted prospectively was tested in an independent validation cohort made up of approximately 19 hyperthyroidism patients plus 17 patients who later progressed to ophthalmopathy. In addition, the study compared T-cell repertoires in thyroid tissue and in blood from 6 or 7 Graves' hyperthyroidism patients. To identify TCR V-J signatures that set the groups apart, the researchers used a discovery cohort of 95 to 100 patients, made up of some 41 with Graves' ophthalmopathy and some 60 with stable Graves' hyperthyroidism. TCR Vbeta CDR3 sequencing of 135 peripheral blood samples (over 40 ophthalmopathy, 75 or so hyperthyroidism and some 17 progressor patients) is reported in the paper. For training and testing, the roughly 97 patients in the discovery cohort were randomly divided in a 7:3 ratio. Following sampling, methimazole starting at 30 mg daily was given to hyperthyroidism patients, and high-dose intravenous methylprednisolone was given to ophthalmopathy patients.

Findings and caveats that apply to the study as a whole: A 13 V-J signature model separated ophthalmopathy from stable hyperthyroidism, with about 88% sensitivity and around 84% specificity in cross-validation and 80%/75% in testing. No statistical method was used to fix the sample size in advance, and group allocation was not hidden from the investigators. Most expanded thyroid clonotypes (frequency above 0.001) were also found in blood, which suggests that blood repertoires may mirror thyroid immune responses. In validation, the model predicted progression to ophthalmopathy with just under 71% sensitivity and over 72% specificity, a median of 6.5 months before onset.

A patient counted as having stable Graves' hyperthyroidism if no progression to ophthalmopathy occurred over 18 months of follow-up. The hyperthyroidism patients were between 18 and 65 years old and newly diagnosed, with a disease duration of less than 2 months. Any patient with an uncontrolled infection, another autoimmune disease, pregnancy or lactation was excluded. Clinical symptoms, serum thyroxine and TRAb, thyroid ultrasound, and orbital computed tomography formed the basis for the diagnoses. Ficoll-Paque density gradient centrifugation was used to isolate PBMCs from about 10 ml of fresh peripheral blood. Total RNA was extracted using Trizol reagent, and RNA quality was assessed on an Agilent 2100 Bioanalyzer. This TCR was sampled from a man between 18 and 29 years old with Graves' hyperthyroidism. Source material: blood.

The sequenced DNA is TGTGCCAGCAGCCAAGGGGGCGATGGCACCGGGGAGCTGTTTTTT. This yields the protein CASSQGGDGTGELFF. The chain uses TRBV5-6 and TRBJ2-2; 7 central bases correspond to TRBD1. Counted from cysteine to phenylalanine, this CDR3 has 15 amino acids. The CDR3 DNA has 45 bases and is translated from base 1. As encoded in the germline V gene, CDR1 is SGHDT while CDR2 is YYEEEE. Trimming leaves V shorter by 4 bases and J shorter by 4 bases, with the junction holding 7 bases beyond the gene matches.